The entry below describes one T cell receptor (beta chain). Researchers ran the PCR with 60 Vbeta and 13 Jbeta primers. Sequenced by immunoSEQ multiplex PCR; TCRdb stores in-frame clones only, minus some. The sample carries some 93,000 clones, less than 10% recorded once. The CDR3 covers 14 residues. Trimming took off 3 bases at V and 0 bases at J, with 8 bases between the two ends. CDR1 is SGHRS and CDR2 is YFSETQ in the germline V gene. This sample was included in a study of cytomegalovirus exposure and HLA in healthy donors. V and J are TRBV5-1 and TRBJ2-3; the D is unclear. The origin of this receptor is a man aged 45-65 years in good health and CMV-seropositive. Input material: PBMCs. The CDR3 spells CASSSRVSTDTQYF. CDR3 coding DNA: TGCGCCAGCAGCTCCCGGGTCAGCACAGATACGCAGTATTTT. The whole variable domain, remainder taken from reference TRBV5-1 and TRBJ2-3, is KAGVTQTPRYLIKTRGQQVTLSCSPISGHRSVSWYQQTPGQGLQFLFEYFSETQRNKGNFPGRFSGRQFSNSRSEMNVSTLELGDSALYLCASSSRVSTDTQYFGPGTRLTVL.